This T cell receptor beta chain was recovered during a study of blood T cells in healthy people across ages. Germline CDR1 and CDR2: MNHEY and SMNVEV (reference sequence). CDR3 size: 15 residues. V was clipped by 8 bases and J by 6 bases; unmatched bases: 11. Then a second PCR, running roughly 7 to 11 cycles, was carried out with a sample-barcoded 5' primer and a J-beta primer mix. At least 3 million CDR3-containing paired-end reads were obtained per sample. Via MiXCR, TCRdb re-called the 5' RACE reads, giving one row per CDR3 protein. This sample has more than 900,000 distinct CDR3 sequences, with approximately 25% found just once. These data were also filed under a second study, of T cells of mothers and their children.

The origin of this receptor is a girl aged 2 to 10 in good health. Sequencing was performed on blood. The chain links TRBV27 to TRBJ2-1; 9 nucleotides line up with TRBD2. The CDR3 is CASAIGAGGFNEQFF. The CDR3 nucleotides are TGTGCCAGCGCGATAGGGGCGGGGGGGTTCAATGAGCAGTTCTTC.